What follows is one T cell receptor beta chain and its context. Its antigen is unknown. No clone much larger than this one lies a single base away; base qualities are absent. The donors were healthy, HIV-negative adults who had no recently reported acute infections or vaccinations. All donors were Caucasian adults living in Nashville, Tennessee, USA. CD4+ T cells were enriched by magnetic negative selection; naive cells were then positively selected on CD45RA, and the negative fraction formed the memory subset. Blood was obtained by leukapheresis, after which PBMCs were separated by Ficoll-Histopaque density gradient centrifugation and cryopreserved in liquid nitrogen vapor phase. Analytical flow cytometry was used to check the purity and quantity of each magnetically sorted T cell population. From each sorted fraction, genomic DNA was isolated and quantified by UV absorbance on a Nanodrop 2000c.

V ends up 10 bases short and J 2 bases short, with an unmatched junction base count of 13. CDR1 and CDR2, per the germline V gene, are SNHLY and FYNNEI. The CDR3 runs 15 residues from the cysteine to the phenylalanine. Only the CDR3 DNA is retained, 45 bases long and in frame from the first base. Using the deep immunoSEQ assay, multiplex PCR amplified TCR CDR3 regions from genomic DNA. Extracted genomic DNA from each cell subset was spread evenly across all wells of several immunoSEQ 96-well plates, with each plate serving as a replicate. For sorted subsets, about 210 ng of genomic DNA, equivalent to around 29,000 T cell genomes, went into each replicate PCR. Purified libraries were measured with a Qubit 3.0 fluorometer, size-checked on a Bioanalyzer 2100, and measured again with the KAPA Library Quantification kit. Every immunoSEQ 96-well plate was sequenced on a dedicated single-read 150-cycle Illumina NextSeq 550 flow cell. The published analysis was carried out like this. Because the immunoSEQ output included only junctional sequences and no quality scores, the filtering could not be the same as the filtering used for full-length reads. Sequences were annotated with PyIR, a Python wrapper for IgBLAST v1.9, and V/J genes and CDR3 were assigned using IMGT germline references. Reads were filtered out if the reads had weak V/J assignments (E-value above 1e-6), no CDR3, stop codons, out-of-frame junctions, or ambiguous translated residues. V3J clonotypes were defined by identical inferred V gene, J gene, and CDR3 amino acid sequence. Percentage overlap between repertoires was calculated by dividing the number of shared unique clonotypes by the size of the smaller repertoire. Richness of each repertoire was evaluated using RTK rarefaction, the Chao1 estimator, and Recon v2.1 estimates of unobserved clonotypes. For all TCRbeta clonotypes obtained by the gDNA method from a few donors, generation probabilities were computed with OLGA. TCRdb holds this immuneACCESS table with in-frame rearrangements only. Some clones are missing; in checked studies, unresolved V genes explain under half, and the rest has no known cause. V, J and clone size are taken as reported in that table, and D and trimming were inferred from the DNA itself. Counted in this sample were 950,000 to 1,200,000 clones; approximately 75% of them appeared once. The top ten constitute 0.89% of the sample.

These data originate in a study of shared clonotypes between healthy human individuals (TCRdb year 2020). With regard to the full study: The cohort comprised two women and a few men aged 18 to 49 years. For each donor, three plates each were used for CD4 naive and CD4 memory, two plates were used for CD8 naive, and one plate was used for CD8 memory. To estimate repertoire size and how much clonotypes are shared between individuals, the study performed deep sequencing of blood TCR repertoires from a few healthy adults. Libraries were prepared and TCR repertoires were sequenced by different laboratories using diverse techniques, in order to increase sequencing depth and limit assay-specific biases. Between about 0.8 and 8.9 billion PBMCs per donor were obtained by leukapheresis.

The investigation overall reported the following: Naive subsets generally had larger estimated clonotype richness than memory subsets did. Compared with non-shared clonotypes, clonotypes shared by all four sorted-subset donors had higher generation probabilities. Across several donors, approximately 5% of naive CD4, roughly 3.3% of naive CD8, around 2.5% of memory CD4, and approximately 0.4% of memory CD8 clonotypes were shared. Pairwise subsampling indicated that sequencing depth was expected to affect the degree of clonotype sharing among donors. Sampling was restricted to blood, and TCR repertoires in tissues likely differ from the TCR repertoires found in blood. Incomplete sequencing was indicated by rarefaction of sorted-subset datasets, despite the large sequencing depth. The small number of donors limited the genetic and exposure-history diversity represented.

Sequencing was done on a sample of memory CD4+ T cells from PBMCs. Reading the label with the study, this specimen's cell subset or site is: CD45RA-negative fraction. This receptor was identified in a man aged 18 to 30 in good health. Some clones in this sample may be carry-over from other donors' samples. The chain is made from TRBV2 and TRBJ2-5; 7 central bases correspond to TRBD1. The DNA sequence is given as TGTGCCACCTCAACCCAGGACAGGCCTCAAGAGACCCAGTACTTC. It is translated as CATSTQDRPQETQYF.